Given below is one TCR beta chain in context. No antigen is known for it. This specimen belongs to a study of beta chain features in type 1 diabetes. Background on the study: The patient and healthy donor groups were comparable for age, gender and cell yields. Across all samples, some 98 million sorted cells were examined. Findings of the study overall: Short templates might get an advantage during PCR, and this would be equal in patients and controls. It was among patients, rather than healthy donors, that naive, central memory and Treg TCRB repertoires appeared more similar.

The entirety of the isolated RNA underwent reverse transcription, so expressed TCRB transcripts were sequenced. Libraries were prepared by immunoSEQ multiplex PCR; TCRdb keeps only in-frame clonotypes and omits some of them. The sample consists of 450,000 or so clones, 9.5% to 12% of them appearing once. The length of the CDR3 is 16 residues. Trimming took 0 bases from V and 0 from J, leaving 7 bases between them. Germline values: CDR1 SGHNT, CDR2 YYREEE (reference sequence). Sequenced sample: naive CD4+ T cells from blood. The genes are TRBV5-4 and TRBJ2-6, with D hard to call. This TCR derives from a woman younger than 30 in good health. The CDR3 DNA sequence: TGTGCCAGCAGCTTGGAACGGAGCTCTGGGGCCAACGTCCTGACTTTC. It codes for CASSLERSSGANVLTF. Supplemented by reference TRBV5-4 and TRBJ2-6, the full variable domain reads ETGVTQSPTHLIKTRGQQVTLRCSSQSGHNTVSWYQQALGQGPQFIFQYYREEENGRGNFPPRFSGLQFPNYSSELNVNALELDDSALYLCASSLERSSGANVLTFGAGSRLTVL.